Listed below are T cell receptor beta chains from one sample, sequenced in a study of CD8 T cells in ankylosing spondylitis. Using its own MiXCR run on the 5' RACE reads, TCRdb lists one record per CDR3 protein. Here the sample spans some 840,000 distinct CDR3 sequences, 10% to 15% being singletons. Sequencing was done on a sample of blood, either unsorted or a sorted T cell fraction (not recorded which). These TCRs come from a male donor with ankylosing spondylitis. Both conserved end residues are part of each CDR3. D genes are given only for firm matches. Clone size is shown for a subset of rows, as once, few, many or a class of expanded clone.

j_gene | abundance | v_gene | d_gene | CDR3nt | CDR3aa
TRBJ2-3 | few | TRBV6-2/TRBV6-3 | TRBD2 | TGTGCCACTAAGAGCGGGAGTGATTTCACAGATACGCAGTATTTT | CATKSGSDFTDTQYF
TRBJ2-5 | many | TRBV4-3 | NA | TGCGCCAGCAGCCAAGTCCCAGGGCGAGAGACCCAGTACTTC | CASSQVPGRETQYF
TRBJ2-3 | once | TRBV9 | TRBD1 | TGTGCCAGCAGCGTAGAGGGGACAGGCAAAGATACGCAGTATTTT | CASSVEGTGKDTQYF
TRBJ2-5 | few | TRBV5-1 | TRBD2 | TGCGCCAGCAGCTCGTCCTTAGCGGGTGCGGAGACCCAGTACTTC | CASSSSLAGAETQYF
TRBJ1-1 | NA | TRBV5-1 | TRBD1 | TGCGCCAGCAGGGCAGGGGGCGCGGGGACTGAAGCTTTCTTT | CASRAGGAGTEAFF
TRBJ2-1 | NA | TRBV9 | NA | TGTGCCAGCAGCGCCACAAACTTCGGCAATGAGCAGTTCTTC | CASSATNFGNEQFF
TRBJ1-2 | NA | TRBV12-3/TRBV12-4 | TRBD1 | TGTGCCAGCAGCGCTCCGGGACAGGGGGACTATGGCTACACCTTC | CASSAPGQGDYGYTF
TRBJ1-1 | few | TRBV9 | NA | TGTGCCAGCAGCGCCGACCTCGAAAAGAACACTGAAGCTTTCTTT | CASSADLEKNTEAFF
TRBJ2-7 | few | TRBV28 | NA | TGTGCCAGCAGTTCGCCGGGACATAGGCCCTACGAGCAGTACTTC | CASSSPGHRPYEQYF
TRBJ1-2 | NA | TRBV5-1 | NA | TGCGCCAGCAGCTTGTCGTTCCCTGCGGACTATGGCTACACCTTC | CASSLSFPADYGYTF
TRBJ2-7 | few | TRBV12-3/TRBV12-4 | TRBD1 | TGTGCCAGCAGCACGGGACAGGGGGGGAACTACGAGCAGTACTTC | CASSTGQGGNYEQYF
TRBJ2-7 | few | TRBV20-1 | NA | TGCAGTGCTAGAGTCGGCCGAAGGTCCTACGAGCAGTACTTC | CSARVGRRSYEQYF
TRBJ1-2 | NA | TRBV20-1 | TRBD1 | TGCATTACAGGGGCTGACTATGGCTACACCTTC | CITGADYGYTF
TRBJ2-4 | NA | TRBV6-2/TRBV6-3 | NA | TGTGCCAGCAGTTACTCTCCGGGCGTGGGCATTCAGTACTTC | CASSYSPGVGIQYF
TRBJ2-7 | NA | TRBV10-3 | NA | TGTGCCATCAGTGCGCAGGGGTACGAGCAGTACTTC | CAISAQGYEQYF
TRBJ2-3 | NA | TRBV4-2 | TRBD2 | TGTGCCAGCAGCCAAGATAGGAGCGGGGCAGCCGGAATCACAGATACGCAGTATTTT | CASSQDRSGAAGITDTQYF